A single sample is the source of the 16 T cell receptor beta chains below, sequenced in a study of cytomegalovirus exposure and HLA in healthy donors. PCR was performed using 60 Vbeta and 13 Jbeta primers. Sequencing used immunoSEQ multiplex PCR; TCRdb keeps in-frame clones, though not all of them. Among under 200,000 clones listed, 75% to 90% were seen once. Sequenced material: PBMCs. These TCRs come from a woman between 50 and 59 years old in good health and CMV-seropositive.

This chain links TRBV25-1 with TRBJ2-6; the match to TRBD1 covers 8 bases. The CDR3 runs 18 residues. Germline V gene sequence: CDR1 MGHDK, CDR2 SYGVNS. Trimming removed 4 bases from V and 0 bases from J; junction bases left unmatched: 8. The CDR3 sequence: CASSGNRGSRSGANVLTF. CDR3 nucleotide sequence: TGTGCCAGCAGTGGGAACAGGGGGTCCCGCTCTGGGGCCAACGTCCTGACTTTC.

The V and J genes are TRBV6-5 and TRBJ2-2; perhaps TRBD1 as D (7 bases). Germline V gene sequence: CDR1 MNHEY, CDR2 SVGAGI. The CDR3 has 15 residues. V was cut by 4 bases and J by 5 bases, with 14 bases left in between. The CDR3 bases are TGTGCCAGCAGTTTCGACAGGGCGGGGACCGGGGAGCTGTTTTTT. The encoded protein is CASSFDRAGTGELFF.

This rearrangement joins TRBV4-2 to TRBJ1-4; D unresolved. This CDR3 comprises 17 residues. Germline values: CDR1 LGHNA, CDR2 YNFKEQ. V was cut by 0 bases and J by 0 bases, with 11 bases left in between. CDR3 coding DNA: TGTGCCAGCAGCCAAGAGGGCCTTATTGCAACTAATGAAAAACTGTTTTTT. As protein: CASSQEGLIATNEKLFF.

J is TRBJ2-3 and V is TRBV29-1; D may be TRBD1 (5 bases). Germline loops: CDR1 SQVTM, CDR2 ANQGSEA. The CDR3 runs 15 residues. Between the trimmed V and J ends, which lost 6 bases and 1 base, there was a span of 17 bases. In nucleotides, the CDR3 is TGCAGCGTCGCCTCCAGGGTCCGGGGCACAGATACGCAGTATTTT. This codes for CSVASRVRGTDTQYF.

J is TRBJ2-3 and V is TRBV5-4, with TRBD2 matching 12 bases. V lost 4 bases and J lost 3; bases outside the gene matches: 6. CDR1 and CDR2 from the germline V gene are SGHNT and YYREEE (reference sequence). This CDR3 has 16 amino acids. The DNA for the CDR3 is TGTGCCAGCAGCCCCGGGGGACTAGCGGGTACAGATACGCAGTATTTT. It yields the protein CASSPGGLAGTDTQYF. The variable domain in full, with the rest retrieved from reference TRBV5-4 and TRBJ2-3, is ETGVTQSPTHLIKTRGQQVTLRCSSQSGHNTVSWYQQALGQGPQFIFQYYREEENGRGNFPPRFSGLQFPNYSSELNVNALELDDSALYLCASSPGGLAGTDTQYFGPGTRLTVL.

This chain joins TRBV5-6 and TRBJ2-2, with 9 bases fitting TRBD1. J was trimmed by 5 bases and V by 4 bases; bases with no gene match: 6. Germline assignment: CDR1 SGHDT and CDR2 YYEEEE. CDR3 length: 15 amino acids. The CDR3 DNA is TGTGCCAGCAGCGGGGGACAGGGTGGGACCGGGGAGCTGTTTTTT. Its translation: CASSGGQGGTGELFF.

In the case of this clone: The same CDR3 is also encoded by other DNA sequences in this sample. The V and J genes are TRBV6-5 and TRBJ2-3; perhaps TRBD1 as D (5 bases). CDR1 is MNHEY and CDR2 is SVGAGI in the germline V gene. Trimming stripped 4 bases from V and 7 bases from J, with 18 bases between. The CDR3 is made up of 15 amino acids. For the CDR3, the DNA is TGTGCCAGCAGTTCTTCAGGGCCTTTTTCACATACGCAGTATTTT. This gives the protein CASSSSGPFSHTQYF.

This sequence joins TRBV18 and TRBJ2-1; 14 bases map to TRBD2. This CDR3 spans 16 amino acids. Germline values: CDR1 KGHSH, CDR2 LQKENI. J was trimmed by 6 bases and V by 0 bases; bases with no gene match: 1. The CDR3 reads CASSPPGTSGGNEQFF. CDR3 DNA: TGTGCCAGCTCACCACCGGGGACTAGCGGGGGCAATGAGCAGTTCTTC.

The chain has TRBV2 and TRBJ2-3; 7 positions match TRBD2. Germline CDR1 is SNHLY and CDR2 is FYNNEI. The CDR3 length is 14 residues. V dropped 8 bases and J dropped 3; count of bases not matched to a gene: 8. The CDR3 sequence: CASGASGPTDTQYF. In DNA form, the CDR3 reads TGTGCCAGCGGAGCTAGCGGACCTACAGATACGCAGTATTTT.

This rearrangement joins TRBV30 to TRBJ2-4, with D perhaps matching TRBD1 (5 bases). Germline V gene lookup returns CDR1 GTSNPN and CDR2 SVGIG (reference sequence). The germline V and J ends were trimmed by 2 bases and 7 bases, with 12 bases remaining between them. The CDR3 contains 13 residues. CDR3 sequence reads: CAWSSGIGNIQYF. The DNA of the CDR3 is TGTGCCTGGAGTTCAGGGATAGGGAACATTCAGTACTTC.

J is TRBJ1-2 and V is TRBV29-1, with D unclear. Trimming removed 4 bases from V and 8 bases from J, with 11 bases in between. The CDR3 loop spans 11 amino acids. Germline CDR1 and CDR2: SQVTM and ANQGSEA. The CDR3 nucleotides are TGCAGCGTTGGAGGGCCCTCCGGCTACACCTTC. Encoded protein: CSVGGPSGYTF.

The CDR3, as DNA: TGTGCCAGCAGGGAACTCGGTGAAGCTTTCTTT. This sequence encodes CASRELGEAFF. This sequence joins TRBV2 and TRBJ1-1, with D hard to call. Germline CDR1 is SNHLY and CDR2 is FYNNEI. The ends were cut back, 6 bases at V and 7 bases at J, with 9 bases in the middle. The CDR3 covers 11 residues. Using reference TRBV2 and TRBJ1-1 for the parts outside the CDR3, the full variable domain is EPEVTQTPSHQVTQMGQEVILRCVPISNHLYFYWYRQILGQKVEFLVSFYNNEISEKSEIFDDQFSVERPDGSNFTLKIRSTKLEDSAMYFCASRELGEAFFGQGTRLTVV.

With regard to this clone: The identical CDR3 is also encoded by other nucleotide sequences in the sample. J is TRBJ2-1 and V is TRBV9; D is possibly TRBD1 (6 bases). Germline CDR1 is SGDLS and CDR2 is YYNGEE. Trimming pared 3 bases from V and 2 bases from J, leaving 12 bases between. There are 15 residues in the CDR3. For the CDR3, the DNA is TGTGCCAGCAGCGCTACAGGGTTTACCTACAATGAGCAGTTCTTC. Translating it yields CASSATGFTYNEQFF.

V gene TRBV9 combines with J gene TRBJ1-1; D gene uncertain. Trimming pared 3 bases from V and 3 bases from J, leaving 6 bases between. CDR1 SGDLS and CDR2 YYNGEE come from the germline V gene. CDR3 size: 12 residues. The CDR3 sequence: CASSALDTEAFF. The CDR3 region has the DNA TGTGCCAGCAGCGCCCTTGACACTGAAGCTTTCTTT.

The CDR3 here is CASKRAGTEAFF. DNA of the CDR3: TGTGCCTCGAAACGAGCGGGGACTGAAGCTTTCTTT. V gene TRBV30 combines with J gene TRBJ1-1; D is unclear. V was shortened by 7 bases and J by 5 bases, with 14 bases between the two germline ends. Germline V CDR1 and CDR2: GTSNPN, SVGIG (reference sequence). CDR3 length: 12 residues.

This clone was seen only a few times. The CDR3 reads CAWSVQVNTEAFF. CDR3 in DNA: TGTGCCTGGAGTGTACAAGTGAACACTGAAGCTTTCTTT. The chain joins TRBV30 to TRBJ1-1, with D unresolved. V was shortened by 0 bases and J by 0 bases, with 5 bases between the two germline ends. Germline values: CDR1 GTSNPN, CDR2 SVGIG (reference sequence). The CDR3 sequence is 13 residues long.